Below are 6 T cell receptor beta chains sequenced from a single sample in a study of response to subunit inactivated influenza vaccine. TCRdb re-analysed the RT-PCR reads in MiXCR, keeping a single row per CDR3 protein. There are hundreds of thousands of distinct CDR3 sequences in the sample; around 8% occur only once, and 10% to 15% lies in the top ten. The specimen comprised PBMCs from blood, sampled around 2 years after vaccination. The source is a man aged 50 to 75 who received an inactivated influenza vaccine.

V is TRBV19 and J is TRBJ1-6; 9 nucleotides match TRBD1. J gave up 4 bases and V 4 bases, and 2 bases lay outside the gene matches. The CDR3 length is 15 residues. The germline V gene has CDR1 LNHDA and CDR2 SQIVND (reference sequence). CDR3: CASSTDRGYNSPLHF. For the CDR3, the DNA is TGTGCCAGTAGTACAGACAGGGGGTATAATTCACCCCTCCACTTT.

This clonotype has a handful of counts. This chain links TRBV4-2 with TRBJ2-3; no definite D call. Germline-derived CDR1 and CDR2 are LGHNA and YNFKEQ. Trimming left V 0 bases short and J 0 bases short, with 7 bases between. The length of the CDR3 is 15 residues. CDR3 sequence (DNA): TGTGCCAGCAGCCAAGAAGCCGGCAGCACAGATACGCAGTATTTT. Its protein product is CASSQEAGSTDTQYF.

The V gene is TRBV5-1, the J gene TRBJ1-2; D is possibly TRBD1 (5 bases). Per germline, CDR1 SGHRS and CDR2 YFSETQ. The CDR3 sequence is 14 residues long. Trimming removed 0 bases at V and 6 bases at J, with 12 bases between. CDR3 protein: CASSLAGSRDGYTF. The CDR3 bases are TGCGCCAGCAGCTTGGCCGGAAGCAGGGATGGCTACACCTTC.

The chain uses TRBV3-1 and TRBJ2-7; 10 nucleotides match TRBD2. Germline CDR1 LGHDT, CDR2 YNNKEL (reference sequence). Trimming cost V 4 bases and J 4 bases; bases outside gene matches: 7. The CDR3 runs to 15 residues. CDR3: CASSPGWTSGYEQYF. For the CDR3, the DNA is TGTGCCAGCAGCCCAGGATGGACTAGCGGATACGAGCAGTACTTC.

This clonotype was counted ten times or more. The V call is TRBV25-1, the J call TRBJ2-1, with D unresolved. Germline values: CDR1 MGHDK, CDR2 SYGVNS. The V gene lost 3 bases and the J gene lost 3 bases, with 15 bases spanning the gap. CDR3 length: 16 residues. CDR3 coding DNA: TGTGCCAGCAGTGAGTTTGGGGAACCAAACTACAATGAGCAGTTCTTC. This gives the protein CASSEFGEPNYNEQFF.

V and J are TRBV13 and TRBJ2-4; 12 nucleotides line up with TRBD1. V lost 5 bases and J lost 7; bases outside the gene matches: 12. CDR3 length: 17 amino acids. Germline loops: CDR1 PRHDT, CDR2 FYEKMQ (reference sequence). The CDR3 DNA follows: TGTGCCAGCAGCCCTGGACCGGGACAGGGGGCACGGAACATTCAGTACTTC. Residues: CASSPGPGQGARNIQYF. Variable domain in full (rest from reference TRBV13 and TRBJ2-4): AAGVIQSPRHLIKEKRETATLKCYPIPRHDTVYWYQQGPGQDPQFLISFYEKMQSDKGSIPDRFSAQQFSDYHSELNMSSLELGDSALYFCASSPGPGQGARNIQYFGAGTRLSVL.